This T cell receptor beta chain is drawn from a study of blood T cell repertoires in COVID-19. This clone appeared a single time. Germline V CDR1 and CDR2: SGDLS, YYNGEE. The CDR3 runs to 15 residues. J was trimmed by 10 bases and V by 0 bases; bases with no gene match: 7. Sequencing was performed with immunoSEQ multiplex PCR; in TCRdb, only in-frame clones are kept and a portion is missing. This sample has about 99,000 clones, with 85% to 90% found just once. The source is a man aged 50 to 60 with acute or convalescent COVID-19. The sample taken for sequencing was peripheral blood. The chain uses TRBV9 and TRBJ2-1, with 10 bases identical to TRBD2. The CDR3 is CASSVGLAGVGEQFF. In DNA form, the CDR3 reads TGTGCCAGCAGCGTAGGGCTAGCGGGAGTGGGGGAGCAGTTCTTC.